Listed here are 17 T cell receptor beta chains from one sample, sequenced in a study of T cell responses to AZD1222 COVID-19 vaccine. Profiling relied on immunoSEQ multiplex PCR, and the TCRdb table lists in-frame clones only, not all of them. In the table there are 200,000 or so clones, 94% of which are singletons. The material sequenced was peripheral blood, taken on day 0 of AZD1222 vaccination. These receptors originate from an adult in good health.

This clone was found once. V is TRBV18 and J is TRBJ2-2; D uncertain. The CDR3 totals 16 residues. The germline gives CDR1 KGHSH, CDR2 LQKENI. V lost 1 base and J lost 6, with 15 bases in between. The chain's CDR3 is CASSPQPGTSSGELFF. Written as DNA, the CDR3 is TGTGCCAGCTCACCACAACCGGGCACATCTTCCGGGGAGCTGTTTTTT. Variable domain in full (rest from reference TRBV18 and TRBJ2-2): NAGVMQNPRHLVRRRGQEARLRCSPMKGHSHVYWYRQLPEEGLKFMVYLQKENIIDESGMPKERFSAEFPKEGPSILRIQQVVRGDSAAYFCASSPQPGTSSGELFFGEGSRLTVL.

About this clone itself: This specimen includes other DNA sequences encoding the same CDR3. V usage is TRBV13 and J usage is TRBJ1-2; 9 nucleotides agree with TRBD1. The CDR3 has 13 amino acids. CDR1 is PRHDT, CDR2 FYEKMQ, per germline (reference sequence). V trimming: 5 bases; J trimming: 5 bases; junction bases outside the gene matches: 3. CDR3 residues: CASSQGQGYGYTF. CDR3 sequence (DNA): TGTGCCAGCAGCCAGGGACAGGGATATGGCTACACCTTC.

V and J are TRBV5-6 and TRBJ2-1; TRBD2 matches at 10 bases. Germline V gene sequence: CDR1 SGHDT, CDR2 YYEEEE. The CDR3 is 14 residues long. V shed 5 bases, J shed 7 bases, and the junction held 6 bases outside the gene matches. CDR3 nucleotides: TGTGCCAGCAGAACGCTAGCGGGAGCTAATGAGCAGTTCTTC. It specifies CASRTLAGANEQFF. Looking up the rest from reference TRBV5-6 and TRBJ2-1 gives the full variable domain: DAGVTQSPTHLIKTRGQQVTLRCSPKSGHDTVSWYQQALGQGPQFIFQYYEEEERQRGNFPDRFSGHQFPNYSSELNVNALLLGDSALYLCASRTLAGANEQFFGPGTRLTVL.

The J gene is TRBJ1-1, the V gene TRBV25-1; D is unresolved. Germline CDR1 and CDR2: MGHDK and SYGVNS. The V and J ends lost 5 bases and 4 bases respectively, with 11 bases between them. The CDR3 has 13 residues. The CDR3 region has the DNA TGTGCCAGCAGTCCCGGGTGGATCACTGAAGCTTTCTTT. Translating gives CASSPGWITEAFF.

The chain employs TRBV27 and TRBJ2-7, with 9 bases lining up with TRBD1. V was clipped by 5 bases and J by 3 bases; unmatched bases: 5. The CDR3 runs to 14 residues. Germline V gene lookup returns CDR1 MNHEY and CDR2 SMNVEV (reference sequence). This CDR3 reads CASSGGQGFYEQYF. CDR3 DNA sequence: TGTGCCAGCAGTGGGGGACAGGGCTTCTACGAGCAGTACTTC.

V usage is TRBV30 and J usage is TRBJ1-2; 7 nucleotides line up with TRBD1. With 8 bases clipped from V and 4 bases from J, the junction kept 10 bases outside the gene matches. CDR3 length equals 13 residues. Per germline, CDR1 GTSNPN and CDR2 SVGIG (reference sequence). CDR3 nucleotides: TGTGCCGGACAGGATCCAGGGGGCTATGGCTACACCTTC. Amino acid sequence: CAGQDPGGYGYTF.

The V call is TRBV19, the J call TRBJ2-7; D perhaps matches TRBD1 (5 bases). The CDR3 spans 13 residues. The germline V and J ends were trimmed by 5 bases and 3 bases, with 11 bases remaining between them. CDR1 is LNHDA, CDR2 SQIVND, per germline (reference sequence). Here the CDR3 reads CASSEWGSYEQYF. In DNA, the CDR3 is TGTGCCAGTAGTGAGTGGGGCAGCTACGAGCAGTACTTC.

The CDR3: CASSQPGSGEKLFF. The CDR3 region has the DNA TGTGCCAGCAGCCAGCCGGGGTCGGGTGAAAAACTGTTTTTT. The V and J genes are TRBV28 and TRBJ1-4; the D is unclear. Trimming pared 6 bases from V and 7 bases from J, leaving 15 bases between. Per germline, CDR1 MDHEN and CDR2 SYDVKM. This CDR3 region has 14 residues.

The CDR3: CASSPWLAGNTGELFF. The CDR3 DNA follows: TGTGCCAGCAGTCCATGGCTAGCGGGGAACACCGGGGAGCTGTTTTTT. The chain uses TRBV28 and TRBJ2-2, with 8 bases identical to TRBD2. Germline loops: CDR1 MDHEN, CDR2 SYDVKM. V was clipped by 5 bases and J by 1 base; unmatched bases: 6. This CDR3 region has 16 residues.

This clone was recorded once. The chain uses TRBV10-3 and TRBJ1-1; D unresolved. This CDR3 spans 10 amino acids. Germline V gene data show CDR1 as ENHRY and CDR2 as SYGVKD. V lost 11 bases and J lost 4, with 8 bases in between. CDR3 in DNA: TGTGCCTCCTGGGGCACTGAAGCTTTCTTT. This codes for CASWGTEAFF.

The rearrangement links TRBV15 to TRBJ1-1, with a tentative D call TRBD1 (6 bases). There are 15 residues in the CDR3. Trimming cost V 1 base and J 1 base, with 10 bases left between them. Germline V gene data show CDR1 as LNHNV and CDR2 as YYDKDF (reference sequence). CDR3 in DNA: TGTGCCACCAGCAGAGTCACGACAGGGAACACTGAAGCTTTCTTT. As protein: CATSRVTTGNTEAFF.

The J gene is TRBJ2-7, the V gene TRBV19, with D maybe TRBD2 (5 bases). Germline loops: CDR1 LNHDA, CDR2 SQIVND (reference sequence). The CDR3 contains 15 residues. The V and J ends lost 6 bases and 0 bases respectively, with 15 bases between them. The CDR3 is CASSPREYRSYEQYF. In nucleotides, the CDR3 is TGTGCCAGTAGCCCCCGGGAATATCGCTCCTACGAGCAGTACTTC.

The rearrangement joins TRBV27 to TRBJ2-1, with a weak D call TRBD2 (6 bases). CDR3 length equals 11 residues. Germline CDR1 reads MNHEY; CDR2 reads SMNVEV (reference sequence). The V gene lost 6 bases and the J gene lost 10 bases, with 10 bases spanning the gap. In nucleotides, the CDR3 is TGTGCCAGCAGGGATCTAGCGGAGCAGTTCTTC. The encoded protein is CASRDLAEQFF.

This clone was counted once. V and J are TRBV21-1 and TRBJ2-7; TRBD2, the table's D call, was not compared with the DNA. TRBV21-1 is recorded as a pseudogene. The CDR3 is made up of 17 amino acids. The CDR3 spells CASSKAPAGPNSYEQYF. CDR3 bases: TGTGCCAGCAGCAAAGCTCCAGCGGGACCCAACTCCTACGAGCAGTACTTC.

The chain employs TRBV30 and TRBJ1-2; D is undetermined. This CDR3 comprises 13 residues. V gave up 2 bases and J gave up 0 bases, with 7 bases separating them. Germline V gene sequence: CDR1 GTSNPN, CDR2 SVGIG (reference sequence). DNA for the CDR3: TGTGCCTGGAGTCCGATAGCTAACTATGGCTACACCTTC. Translated: CAWSPIANYGYTF.

The V and J genes are TRBV29-1 and TRBJ2-1; 12 positions agree with TRBD2. Germline V lookup: CDR1 SQVTM, CDR2 ANQGSEA. Trimming took 6 bases from V and 8 from J; bases not matched to a gene: 11. CDR3 size: 15 residues. The DNA of the CDR3 is TGCAGCGTGGGGACTAGCGGGCCTCGCTTCGATGAGCAGTTCTTC. Residues: CSVGTSGPRFDEQFF.

The chain is built from TRBV5-4 and TRBJ2-7; the D gene is possibly TRBD1 (5 bases). V lost 2 bases and J 7 bases, leaving 13 bases between the germline ends. CDR3 length: 13 residues. Germline CDR1 is SGHNT and CDR2 is YYREEE (reference sequence). CDR3: CASSFRSGREQYF. The CDR3 DNA reads as TGTGCCAGCAGCTTCCGTTCAGGGCGAGAGCAGTACTTC. The full variable domain, with the rest looked up from reference TRBV5-4 and TRBJ2-7, is ETGVTQSPTHLIKTRGQQVTLRCSSQSGHNTVSWYQQALGQGPQFIFQYYREEENGRGNFPPRFSGLQFPNYSSELNVNALELDDSALYLCASSFRSGREQYFGPGTRLTVT.